A single sample gave rise to the 5 T cell receptor beta chains below, sequenced in a study of T cell responses to AZD1222 COVID-19 vaccine. Assay used: immunoSEQ multiplex PCR; TCRdb lists only in-frame clones, some missing. Of about 66,000 clones detected, about 80% appear once; the ten largest clones hold less than 4%. The sample in question was peripheral blood, obtained 28 days after the second AZD1222 dose. These receptors came from an adult who received the AZD1222 COVID-19 vaccine.

This clone was seen a single time. This rearrangement joins TRBV18 to TRBJ1-1; a weak D match, TRBD1 (6 bases). The ends were cut back, 3 bases at V and 1 base at J, with 12 bases in the middle. CDR1 and CDR2 (germline): KGHSH, LQKENI. The CDR3 is 15 amino acids. The CDR3, as DNA: TGTGCCAGCTCACCTGTGACAGGTACGAACACTGAAGCTTTCTTT. It specifies CASSPVTGTNTEAFF.

This clone has a handful of counts. The chain joins TRBV18 to TRBJ1-6; TRBD1 is a possible D gene (5 bases). Germline V gives CDR1 KGHSH, CDR2 LQKENI. CDR3 length: 16 residues. Trimming removed 4 bases at V and 7 bases at J, with 17 bases between. CDR3 DNA: TGTGCCAGCTCACGAGAGGTTGGGGGGATGAATTCACCCCTCCACTTT. It yields the protein CASSREVGGMNSPLHF.

The chain is built from TRBV28 and TRBJ1-3; D gene ambiguous. Germline V gene sequence: CDR1 MDHEN, CDR2 SYDVKM. Between the trimmed V and J ends, which lost 6 bases and 3 bases, there was a span of 9 bases. This CDR3 contains 13 residues. CDR3 bases: TGTGCCAGCAGGGCCGGAGGTGGAAACACCATATATTTT. Encoded protein: CASRAGGGNTIYF.

This chain joins TRBV30 and TRBJ2-5; a weak D match, TRBD1 (5 bases). There are 13 residues in the CDR3. V was shortened by 2 bases and J by 2 bases, with 9 bases between the two germline ends. Germline loops: CDR1 GTSNPN, CDR2 SVGIG (reference sequence). The CDR3 loop is CAWSLGLQETQYF. For the CDR3, the DNA is TGTGCCTGGAGTCTGGGGCTTCAAGAGACCCAGTACTTC.

This sequence joins TRBV6-5 and TRBJ1-1; 7 positions match TRBD1. The CDR3 consists of 15 residues. The germline gives CDR1 MNHEY, CDR2 SVGAGI. The V segment lost 4 bases and the J segment 4 bases; nucleotides outside the gene matches: 9. Here the CDR3 DNA reads TGTGCCAGCAGTTTAGACAGGGAAAGCGGCACTGAAGCTTTCTTT. It encodes CASSLDRESGTEAFF.